This entry concerns a single TCR beta chain. Its antigen is unidentified. V lost 2 bases, J lost 8 bases, and 13 bases lay in between. Germline V CDR1 and CDR2: SGHNT, YENEEA. The CDR3 has 14 residues. TCRdb's copy holds only in-frame clones and misses some; the assay was immunoSEQ multiplex PCR. The table records about 130,000 clones, approximately 93% of them present only once. The sample belongs to a study of T cell responses to AZD1222 COVID-19 vaccine. Study-wide background: The analysis combined second doses at about 4 or about 12 weeks. The study, taken as a whole, reports: The donor cohort was predominantly white British with a female majority, and clonal diversity may have been underestimated. Baseline testing showed seropositivity in only a handful of AZD1222 recipients.

This receptor was identified in an adult in good health. V is TRBV11-3 and J is TRBJ2-1; D possibly matches TRBD1 or TRBD2 (5 bases each). Sequences were derived from peripheral blood, sampled on day 0 of AZD1222 vaccination. CDR3: CASSLQGPPHEQFF. CDR3 coding DNA: TGTGCCAGCAGCTTACAGGGACCCCCCCATGAGCAGTTCTTC.